This TCR beta chain was identified during a study of vaccination and CD4 T cells after COVID-19. Study overall: Once diagnosed, patients had post-COVID samples drawn a median around 110 days later (range 35 to 161). The stimulus for the cells was overlapping spike peptides derived from SARS-CoV-2, HCoV-NL63, HCoV-OC43 and HCoV-229E. Study-wide results and limits: 304 of 307 vaccine-specific clones from convalescent patients were spike mono-reactive.

In the case of this clonotype: The target antigen is unknown.

Specified treatment: approximately 9-day PBMC culture with coronavirus spike peptide pools or control peptides (ViraFEST assay). The assay that was used to sequence DNA from cultured CD4+ T cells was the Oncomine TCR Beta short-read assay. One entry per CDR3 protein, called by TCRdb with MiXCR from the PCR reads. This sample has around 19,000 distinct CDR3 sequences, with less than 70% found just once. Germline CDR1 and CDR2: DFQATT and SNEGSKA (reference sequence). Trimming took 1 base from V and 5 from J; bases not matched to a gene: 9. This CDR3 comprises 15 residues. Sequencing was done on a sample of CD4+ T cells from blood, cultured in vitro. The TCR sequence derives from a human donor who had recovered from COVID-19. This chain connects TRBV20-1 to TRBJ1-1; 8 bases fit TRBD1. CDR3 coding DNA: TGCAGTGCTAGAGGGGGGCCCAGGGGGCGGACTGAAGCTTTCTTT. Its protein is CSARGGPRGRTEAFF.